This TCR beta chain was identified during a study of CD8 T cells in Susac syndrome. TCR beta from blood CD8+ and CD4+ T cells was sequenced. The diagnostic criteria for definite or probable disease, as recently defined, were met by the patients with Susac syndrome. Isolation of CD8+ and CD4+ T cells was performed negatively, whereas enrichment of TEMRA cells was done by FACS. With random hexamers, reverse transcription was performed on about 0.5 to 1 ug of RNA. An immunoSEQ multiplex PCR generated amplified TCR beta CDR3 products spanning 54 Vbeta and 13 Jbeta. Via MiXCR, TCRdb re-called the immunoSEQ multiplex PCR reads, giving one row per CDR3 protein. Of approximately 210,000 distinct CDR3 sequences in the sample, around 93% were seen once. CDR1 is SNHLY, CDR2 FYNNEI, per germline. V trimming: 6 bases; J trimming: 5 bases; junction bases outside the gene matches: 11. This CDR3 region has 16 residues.

The specimen sequenced was CD4+ T cells from PBMCs. This sequence originates from a human donor with Susac syndrome. The rearrangement links TRBV2 to TRBJ2-3; TRBD2 aligns across 10 bases. The DNA for the CDR3 is TGTGCCAGCAGAGAGCGGGGGGGATTTTTGGGAGATACGCAGTATTTT. It specifies CASRERGGFLGDTQYF.